These 7 T cell receptor beta chains came from one sample sequenced in a study of T cell responses to AZD1222 COVID-19 vaccine. Profiling relied on immunoSEQ multiplex PCR, and the TCRdb table lists in-frame clones only, not all of them. The repertoire holds approximately 150,000 clones, with 85% to 90% as singletons. The source material was peripheral blood, sampled on day 0 of AZD1222 vaccination. The source of these receptors is an adult in good health.

V gene TRBV29-1 combines with J gene TRBJ2-5, with D tentatively TRBD1 (7 bases). Between the trimmed V and J ends, which lost 7 bases and 4 bases, there was a span of 22 bases. This CDR3 is 15 amino acids long. CDR1 is SQVTM and CDR2 is ANQGSEA in the germline V gene. The CDR3 DNA sequence: TGCAGCGCGGGGCGGGACAGATTAGATGGAGAGACCCAGTACTTC. It encodes CSAGRDRLDGETQYF.

The genes are TRBV30 and TRBJ1-2; D unclear. With 5 bases removed from V and 1 base from J, the gap between germline ends came to 14 bases. CDR3 length equals 14 residues. Germline loops: CDR1 GTSNPN, CDR2 SVGIG (reference sequence). The CDR3 bases are TGTGCCTGGGTCAGCGCGGGCCTTAACTATGGCTACACCTTC. Translated, it gives CAWVSAGLNYGYTF.

This rearrangement joins TRBV4-1 to TRBJ2-5; 16 nucleotides match TRBD2. Per the germline V gene, CDR1 is MGHRA and CDR2 is YSYEKL. V shed 3 bases, J shed 4 bases, and the junction held 17 bases outside the gene matches. There are 21 residues in the CDR3. CDR3 bases: TGCGCCAGCAGCCAGATAAAAACCGGGACTAGCGGGAGGGCCGCCGGAGAGACCCAGTACTTC. Translating it yields CASSQIKTGTSGRAAGETQYF.

This rearrangement joins TRBV7-8 to TRBJ1-2; TRBD1 might be the D (5 bases). Germline values: CDR1 SGHVS, CDR2 FQNEAQ. This CDR3 is 14 amino acids long. Trimming left V 1 base short and J 8 bases short, with 14 bases between. The CDR3 DNA follows: TGTGCCAGCAGCTTAGGAGACAGAGGATCGGGCTACACCTTC. Residues: CASSLGDRGSGYTF.

CDR3 sequence reads: CASSYLPSRPNEKLFF. CDR3 DNA sequence: TGTGCCAGCAGTTACCTCCCGTCCCGTCCTAATGAAAAACTGTTTTTT. The rearrangement links TRBV6-6 to TRBJ1-4, with no clear D. The CDR3 is 16 residues long. V was clipped by 2 bases and J by 3 bases, with 13 bases between them. Germline loops: CDR1 MNHNY, CDR2 SVGAGI (reference sequence).

V gene TRBV15 combines with J gene TRBJ2-2, with 16 nucleotides matching TRBD2. Germline V gene lookup returns CDR1 LNHNV and CDR2 YYDKDF (reference sequence). V shed 2 bases and J 3 bases; nucleotides not matched to a gene: 12. This CDR3 has 21 amino acids. The CDR3 is CATSRLPGTSGRAIDTGELFF. CDR3 nucleotides: TGTGCCACCAGCAGACTGCCTGGGACTAGCGGGAGGGCTATTGACACCGGGGAGCTGTTTTTT. Full variable domain (remainder filled in from reference TRBV15 and TRBJ2-2): DAMVIQNPRYQVTQFGKPVTLSCSQTLNHNVMYWYQQKSSQAPKLLFHYYDKDFNNEADTPDNFQSRRPNTSFCFLDIRSPGLGDTAMYLCATSRLPGTSGRAIDTGELFFGEGSRLTVL.

The chain employs TRBV6-5 and TRBJ1-2; D is ambiguous. V was shortened by 6 bases and J by 2 bases, with 7 bases between the two germline ends. The CDR3 is 12 residues long. Germline-derived CDR1 and CDR2 are MNHEY and SVGAGI. The CDR3 region is CASSETNYGYTF. DNA of the CDR3: TGTGCCAGCAGCGAGACAAACTATGGCTACACCTTC.